Following are 21 T cell receptor beta chains from one sample sequenced in a study of blood T cell repertoires in COVID-19. Assay: immunoSEQ multiplex PCR; the TCRdb copy retains only in-frame clones and omits some. The table includes some 360,000 clones, around nine tenths detected once. The specimen was PBMCs or T cells enriched from blood (not recorded which). The receptors here all came from a woman in her thirties who had been exposed to COVID-19.

The table lists this clone with a count of one. Other DNA sequences in this sample translate to the same CDR3. The CDR3 region has the DNA TGCGCCAGCAGCTTGGCCAGTAACACTGAAGCTTTCTTT. Translation: CASSLASNTEAFF. The chain joins TRBV5-1 to TRBJ1-1; unclear D gene. Germline CDR1 is SGHRS and CDR2 is YFSETQ. CDR3 length: 13 amino acids. The V gene lost 0 bases and the J gene lost 2 bases, with 5 bases spanning the gap.

The chain employs TRBV11-2 and TRBJ1-1; 10 bases are shared with TRBD1. Germline CDR1 reads SGHAT; CDR2 reads FQNNGV. There are 17 residues in the CDR3. The V gene end was trimmed by 4 bases and the J gene end by 2 bases; junction bases not matched to a gene: 10. CDR3 amino acids: CASSSARQGALNTEAFF. The CDR3 DNA reads as TGTGCCAGCAGCTCCGCTAGACAGGGGGCCTTAAACACTGAAGCTTTCTTT.

This chain joins TRBV7-9 and TRBJ2-7; possible D gene TRBD2, 5 bases. Germline-derived CDR1 and CDR2 are SEHNR and FQNEAQ (reference sequence). Trimming shortened V by 6 bases and J by 6 bases, and 12 bases separated the two germline ends. The CDR3 extends over 12 amino acids. The CDR3 DNA reads TGTGCCAGCAGTCCAGACTATTCCGAGCAGTACTTC. Residues: CASSPDYSEQYF.

This clone was seen only once. The chain joins TRBV29-1 to TRBJ1-1; 8 bases are shared with TRBD1. CDR3 length equals 15 residues. Germline lookup yields CDR1 SQVTM and CDR2 ANQGSEA. V shed 1 base and J 1 base; nucleotides not matched to a gene: 5. CDR3 amino acids: CSVEVRGLANTEAFF. CDR3 in DNA: TGCAGCGTTGAAGTCAGGGGGCTGGCGAACACTGAAGCTTTCTTT. Variable domain in full (rest from reference TRBV29-1 and TRBJ1-1): SAVISQKPSRDICQRGTSLTIQCQVDSQVTMMFWYRQQPGQSLTLIATANQGSEATYESGFVIDKFPISRPNLTFSTLTVSNMSPEDSSIYLCSVEVRGLANTEAFFGQGTRLTVV.

The chain uses TRBV6-1 and TRBJ2-1; D possibly corresponds to TRBD2 (6 bases). The V gene's germline CDR1 is MNHNS and CDR2 SASEGT. V lost 3 bases, J lost 3 bases, and 12 bases lay in between. CDR3 length: 15 amino acids. The DNA of the CDR3 is TGTGCCAGCAGTGACGGCTGGGGACTCTACAATGAGCAGTTCTTC. This encodes CASSDGWGLYNEQFF.

The chain carries TRBV11-2 and TRBJ2-2; weak D call: TRBD2 (6 bases). Looked up from germline, CDR1 is SGHAT and CDR2 is FQNNGV. CDR3 length: 15 residues. The V end was cut by 1 base, the J end by 7 bases, with 13 bases between. CDR3 loop: CASSLVGLSRGELFF. DNA for the CDR3: TGTGCCAGCAGCTTAGTGGGACTCTCTCGCGGGGAGCTGTTTTTT.

This chain links TRBV14 with TRBJ1-1, with D unresolved. Trimming removed 1 base from V and 4 bases from J, with 10 bases in between. This CDR3 region has 14 residues. CDR1 is SGHDN, CDR2 FVKESK, per germline. DNA of the CDR3: TGTGCCAGCAGCCAAGGCGGGTTTAGCACTGAAGCTTTCTTT. Translating gives CASSQGGFSTEAFF.

The gene calls are TRBV30 and TRBJ1-2; tentatively, D is TRBD1 (5 bases). Germline V gene sequence: CDR1 GTSNPN, CDR2 SVGIG (reference sequence). CDR3 length: 13 amino acids. The V end was cut by 2 bases, the J end by 5 bases, with 12 bases between. The CDR3 is CAWSTGVMYGYTF. In nucleotides, the CDR3 is TGTGCCTGGAGTACGGGGGTGATGTATGGCTACACCTTC.

This sequence joins TRBV2 and TRBJ2-1; 10 bases line up with TRBD1. The CDR3 is 14 amino acids. The trim removed 6 bases at V and 4 bases at J, leaving 3 bases unmatched. The germline gives CDR1 SNHLY, CDR2 FYNNEI. The CDR3 DNA reads as TGTGCCAGCAGGGGACAGGGGACATACAATGAGCAGTTCTTC. This encodes CASRGQGTYNEQFF.

The V call is TRBV11-3, the J call TRBJ2-1; D is uncertain. V was trimmed by 1 base and J by 8 bases, leaving 3 bases between them. The CDR3 contains 11 residues. Germline CDR1 and CDR2: SGHNT and YENEEA. CDR3 DNA: TGTGCCAGCAGCTTAGCTGATGAGCAGTTCTTC. Its translation is CASSLADEQFF.

The genes are TRBV28 and TRBJ2-1, with 10 positions matching TRBD2. After removal of 3 bases from V and 6 bases from J, the junction contained 11 bases not matched to a gene. The CDR3 runs to 17 residues. Germline assignment: CDR1 MDHEN and CDR2 SYDVKM. The CDR3 region has the DNA TGTGCCAGCAGTTTGTGGCGTGAAGCGGGAGGGCTCAATGAGCAGTTCTTC. The encoded protein is CASSLWREAGGLNEQFF.

This rearrangement joins TRBV27 to TRBJ2-7; possible D gene TRBD1, 7 bases. V shed 10 bases and J shed 2 bases, with 15 bases lying between them. CDR3 length equals 13 residues. From germline, CDR1 is MNHEY and CDR2 SMNVEV (reference sequence). The CDR3 nucleotides are TGTGCCACCTCCGGAGGGGGCCCCTACGAGCAGTACTTC. Translation gives CATSGGGPYEQYF.

This clone occurred a few times. The chain joins TRBV7-2 to TRBJ2-7, with D unresolved. Germline V CDR1 and CDR2: SGHTA, FQGNSA. The CDR3 totals 12 residues. Trimming removed 5 bases from V and 7 bases from J, with 12 bases in between. The CDR3: CASSPDQWEQYF. DNA of the CDR3: TGTGCCAGCAGCCCCGATCAGTGGGAGCAGTACTTC.

This clone was seen once. The chain is built from TRBV6-9 and TRBJ1-2; a possible D gene is TRBD1 (6 bases). From germline, CDR1 is MNHGY and CDR2 SVAAGI. V lost 10 bases, J lost 4 bases, and 16 bases lay in between. The CDR3 sequence is 13 residues long. As DNA, the CDR3 is TGTGCCATCCGCGGGGGGGGCGGCTATGGCTACACCTTC. Protein sequence: CAIRGGGGYGYTF.

The V call is TRBV18, the J call TRBJ2-5, with D perhaps TRBD1 (6 bases). V was cut by 5 bases and J by 3 bases, with 13 bases left in between. Germline assignment: CDR1 KGHSH and CDR2 LQKENI. This CDR3 has 14 residues. CDR3 in amino acids: CASSKPTGKETQYF. The CDR3 nucleotides are TGTGCCAGCTCAAAACCAACAGGGAAAGAGACCCAGTACTTC. The full variable domain, completed using reference TRBV18 and TRBJ2-5, is NAGVMQNPRHLVRRRGQEARLRCSPMKGHSHVYWYRQLPEEGLKFMVYLQKENIIDESGMPKERFSAEFPKEGPSILRIQQVVRGDSAAYFCASSKPTGKETQYFGPGTRLLVL.

The J gene is TRBJ2-7, the V gene TRBV11-3; 7 nucleotides match TRBD2. CDR3 length: 15 amino acids. Per germline, CDR1 SGHNT and CDR2 YENEEA. V was clipped by 7 bases and J by 5 bases; unmatched bases: 14. This CDR3 is CASTGSRGRANEQYF. The CDR3 DNA is TGTGCCAGCACCGGAAGTAGAGGGAGGGCGAACGAGCAGTACTTC.

This chain joins TRBV12-3 or TRBV12-4 and TRBJ2-7; 7 bases agree with TRBD1. V lost 6 bases to trimming and J lost 4 bases; unmatched junction nucleotides: 3. The CDR3 contains 12 residues. DNA for the CDR3: TGTGCCAGCAGCGGGACAGTATACGAGCAGTACTTC. Translating it yields CASSGTVYEQYF.

The V call is TRBV20-1, the J call TRBJ2-5; D gene uncertain. The CDR3 length is 11 residues. The germline V gene encodes CDR1 DFQATT and CDR2 SNEGSKA (reference sequence). V dropped 3 bases and J dropped 2 bases, with 4 bases sitting between them. CDR3 nucleotides: TGCAGTGCTAGCGAGCAAGAGACCCAGTACTTC. This translates into CSASEQETQYF.

The rearrangement joins TRBV27 to TRBJ1-5, with 8 bases lining up with TRBD1. This CDR3 is built from 14 residues. Germline lookup yields CDR1 MNHEY and CDR2 SMNVEV (reference sequence). Trimming removed 5 bases from V and 3 bases from J; junction bases left unmatched: 3. The CDR3 protein is CASSRQGPNQPQHF. CDR3 DNA sequence: TGTGCCAGCAGTAGACAGGGGCCCAATCAGCCCCAGCATTTT.

CDR3 bases: TGTGCCAGCAGCCCGGGACTAGGCCGCACTGAGCAGTTCTTC. This codes for CASSPGLGRTEQFF. The chain carries TRBV7-9 and TRBJ2-1, with 8 bases aligning to TRBD2. Germline V lookup: CDR1 SEHNR, CDR2 FQNEAQ (reference sequence). Trimming at V came to 5 bases and at J to 9 bases, leaving 9 bases not matched to a gene. The CDR3 contains 14 residues.

The chain uses TRBV19 and TRBJ1-1; 9 bases are shared with TRBD1. V lost 5 bases and J lost 6; bases outside the gene matches: 7. CDR3 length: 14 amino acids. CDR1 is LNHDA, CDR2 SQIVND, per germline (reference sequence). As DNA, the CDR3 is TGTGCCAGTAGTCCCACAGGGGGCGACGCTGAAGCTTTCTTT. Translated, it gives CASSPTGGDAEAFF.